The clone carrying this T cell receptor beta chain appeared once. The antigen is unknown. The table came from immunoSEQ multiplex PCR; TCRdb's copy has only in-frame clones and leaves some out. The repertoire holds about 120,000 clones, with roughly nine tenths as singletons. This specimen belongs to a study of T cell responses to AZD1222 COVID-19 vaccine. Study conclusions and caveats: The study sampled repertoires only after the peak T cell response. Nearly half of spike-specific TCRs reportedly target variant regions that are unmutated in the B.1.351 and B.1.1.7 variants. Spike-specific TCR depth and breadth grew after two AZD1222 doses. Clonal diversity was possibly underestimated, and white British individuals and females predominated among donors.

The receptor comes from an adult who received the AZD1222 COVID-19 vaccine. The sample was peripheral blood, taken 28 days after the second AZD1222 dose.

In DNA, the CDR3 is TGTGCCTCAAGGGAAGGATCGACTGAAGCTTTCTTT. Translation gives CASREGSTEAFF. This chain connects TRBV10-3 to TRBJ1-1; D is undetermined. The CDR3 is 12 residues long. With 11 bases removed from V and 5 bases from J, the gap between germline ends came to 15 bases. Germline loops: CDR1 ENHRY, CDR2 SYGVKD.